What follows is one TCR beta chain and its context. Antigen: not known. These data come from a study of cytomegalovirus exposure and HLA in healthy donors. Across the whole study: The early release's HLA-typed donors yielded roughly 85 million unique TCRs.

The CDR3 runs 15 residues. Germline loops: CDR1 LNHDA, CDR2 SQIVND (reference sequence). V dropped 10 bases and J dropped 7; count of bases not matched to a gene: 14. Study-wide findings and caveats: In vitro assays verified that three CMV-associated chains recognized CMV antigens specifically.

The PCR was carried out with 60 Vbeta primers and 13 Jbeta primers. Profiling relied on immunoSEQ multiplex PCR, and the TCRdb table lists in-frame clones only, not all of them. The table has roughly 220,000 clones, 75% to 90% seen once; the top ten hold less than 3.5%. The rearrangement links TRBV19 to TRBJ1-5; 9 bases map to TRBD1. This clonotype was sampled from a woman aged 40-49 years in good health and CMV-seronegative. Sequencing used PBMCs. The CDR3 is CATSRGRQGGQPQHF. CDR3 DNA sequence: TGTGCCACCTCCCGAGGAAGACAGGGGGGGCAGCCCCAGCATTTT. Based on the CDR3 plus reference TRBV19 and TRBJ1-5, the full variable domain is DGGITQSPKYLFRKEGQNVTLSCEQNLNHDAMYWYRQDPGQGLRLIYYSQIVNDFQKGDIAEGYSVSREKKESFPLTVTSAQKNPTAFYLCATSRGRQGGQPQHFGDGTRLSIL.